The 14 T cell receptor beta chains reported below all come from one sample, sequenced in a study of OX40 agonist ivuxolimab in advanced cancers. Sequencing was performed with immunoSEQ multiplex PCR; in TCRdb, only in-frame clones are kept and a portion is missing. The table shows tens of thousands of clones, with around 85% occurring only once. The sample consisted of CD4+ or CD8+ T cells sorted from blood, taken in a trial of the OX40 agonist ivuxolimab. These receptors were collected from an adult with an advanced solid tumor such as melanoma, head and neck, liver or kidney cancer.

The chain carries TRBV7-8 and TRBJ2-7; no clear D gene. The CDR3 loop spans 15 amino acids. Germline V gene lookup returns CDR1 SGHVS and CDR2 FQNEAQ. V was pared by 4 bases and J by 0 bases, with 13 bases between. The CDR3 protein is CASSSWEPSSYEQYF. CDR3 sequence (DNA): TGTGCCAGCAGCTCTTGGGAACCCAGCTCCTACGAGCAGTACTTC.

The chain combines TRBV10-3 with TRBJ2-2; D gene unclear. The length of the CDR3 is 14 residues. Looked up from germline, CDR1 is ENHRY and CDR2 is SYGVKD. V lost 2 bases and J lost 1, with 5 bases in between. This CDR3 is CAISEGVNTGELFF. For the CDR3, the DNA is TGTGCCATCAGTGAGGGCGTGAACACCGGGGAGCTGTTTTTT.

The chain carries TRBV10-3 and TRBJ2-5; 10 bases are a match to TRBD2. Germline CDR1 ENHRY, CDR2 SYGVKD. The CDR3 length is 15 residues. The J segment lost 5 bases and the V segment lost 10 bases, leaving 13 bases of the junction unmatched. The CDR3 region is CATRGPAGGPETQYF. The CDR3 DNA reads as TGTGCCACAAGGGGGCCAGCGGGAGGGCCTGAGACCCAGTACTTC.

V is TRBV6-5 and J is TRBJ2-7; 7 bases match TRBD2. Germline CDR1 reads MNHEY; CDR2 reads SVGAGI. The CDR3 has 14 amino acids. V lost 5 bases, J lost 6 bases, and 10 bases stayed unmatched. The CDR3 sequence is CASSQPMGGSEQYF. Here the CDR3 DNA reads TGTGCCAGCAGTCAACCGATGGGAGGGAGCGAGCAGTACTTC.

J is TRBJ1-1 and V is TRBV12-5; D not resolved. Germline V lookup: CDR1 LGHNT, CDR2 FRNRAP. Trimming took off 1 base at V and 0 bases at J, with 12 bases between the two ends. The CDR3 length is 16 residues. CDR3 DNA sequence: TGTGCTAGTGGTTTGGCCGGAGCCGACCTGAACACTGAAGCTTTCTTT. Its translation: CASGLAGADLNTEAFF.

In its sample, this clone was seen once. The V gene is TRBV27, the J gene TRBJ2-1; the match to TRBD1 covers 12 bases. Germline-derived CDR1 and CDR2 are MNHEY and SMNVEV (reference sequence). The ends lost 2 bases at V and 7 bases at J; junction bases unmatched: 9. The CDR3 contains 17 residues. The CDR3 DNA sequence: TGTGCCAGCAGTTTAATCGGGACAGGGGGCTCGTGGAATGAGCAGTTCTTC. Translating it yields CASSLIGTGGSWNEQFF.

The rearrangement links TRBV28 to TRBJ2-7, with D maybe TRBD1 (6 bases). The CDR3 totals 15 residues. V was cut by 6 bases and J by 0 bases, with 15 bases left in between. CDR1 MDHEN and CDR2 SYDVKM come from the germline V gene. The CDR3 DNA sequence: TGTGCCAGCAGAGATCGAACAGGGTCCTCCTACGAGCAGTACTTC. Protein product: CASRDRTGSSYEQYF.

The rearrangement joins TRBV7-3 to TRBJ2-2; the match to TRBD1 covers 7 bases. This CDR3 region has 15 residues. With 5 bases clipped from V and 5 bases from J, the junction kept 8 bases outside the gene matches. The germline gives CDR1 SGHTA, CDR2 FQGTGA. CDR3 sequence reads: CASSQTGVDTGELFF. In DNA form, the CDR3 reads TGTGCCAGCAGCCAAACAGGGGTAGATACCGGGGAGCTGTTTTTT.

The gene calls are TRBV28 and TRBJ2-3; D not resolved. Trimming removed 2 bases from V and 0 bases from J, with 9 bases in between. The length of the CDR3 is 15 residues. The germline V gene encodes CDR1 MDHEN and CDR2 SYDVKM. The CDR3 coding sequence is TGTGCCAGCAGTTTACAGTTTGCTAGCACAGATACGCAGTATTTT. Its translation is CASSLQFASTDTQYF.

This clone was seen a handful of times. V is TRBV6-5 and J is TRBJ2-2; D is undetermined. The CDR3 has 13 residues. Germline lookup yields CDR1 MNHEY and CDR2 SVGAGI. Deletions cut 5 bases from V and 7 bases from J, with 11 bases between. CDR3 sequence: CASSPLIGGELFF. The CDR3 coding sequence is TGTGCCAGCAGTCCTTTGATCGGCGGGGAGCTGTTTTTT.

The chain employs TRBV7-3 and TRBJ2-1, with TRBD2 as a possible D gene (5 bases). V lost 1 base to trimming and J lost 0 bases, with 7 bases between them. Germline values: CDR1 SGHTA, CDR2 FQGTGA. The CDR3 covers 15 residues. In DNA form, the CDR3 reads TGTGCCAGCAGCTTAAGAGCGGCCTCCTACAATGAGCAGTTCTTC. Protein sequence: CASSLRAASYNEQFF.

The rearrangement links TRBV5-1 to TRBJ2-1; TRBD2 matches 8 bases. CDR3 length equals 15 residues. V was pared by 0 bases and J by 5 bases, with 4 bases of the junction left unmatched. Germline V lookup: CDR1 SGHRS, CDR2 YFSETQ. CDR3 coding DNA: TGCGCCAGCAGCTTGGCTTTACTAGCGGACAATGAGCAGTTCTTC. Amino acid sequence: CASSLALLADNEQFF.

J is TRBJ1-4 and V is TRBV4-1; D gene ambiguous. Germline CDR1 reads MGHRA; CDR2 reads YSYEKL. This CDR3 is built from 16 residues. Deletions cut 0 bases from V and 0 bases from J, with 8 bases between. DNA of the CDR3: TGCGCCAGCAGCCAAGATCTAGGTGCAACTAATGAAAAACTGTTTTTT. Its protein product is CASSQDLGATNEKLFF.

The rearrangement links TRBV5-1 to TRBJ2-1; D gene unclear. Germline values: CDR1 SGHRS, CDR2 YFSETQ. The CDR3 extends over 12 amino acids. V lost 4 bases to trimming and J lost 7 bases, with 9 bases between them. The CDR3 DNA follows: TGCGCCAGCAGCCGTGTGGGGAATGAGCAGTTCTTC. Translated, it gives CASSRVGNEQFF.